The 32 T cell receptor beta chains presented below share a single source sample, sequenced in a study of TIL therapy for anti-PD-1-resistant metastatic lung cancer. Time point noted: pre-treatment sample, taken before nivolumab and TIL therapy. Sequencing used immunoSEQ v3. Sequencing used immunoSEQ multiplex PCR; TCRdb keeps in-frame clones, though not all of them. This sample carries under 60,000 clones, around 85% of them seen once, and the ten largest clones take 5%. The sequenced sample was blood, obtained at baseline. These receptors originate from a person aged 30 to 80 with non-small cell lung cancer.

The gene calls are TRBV10-2 and TRBJ2-5, with 7 bases matching TRBD1. Germline values: CDR1 WSHSY, CDR2 SAAADI. The CDR3 has 15 amino acids. After removal of 6 bases from V and 5 bases from J, the junction contained 12 bases not matched to a gene. CDR3 in DNA: TGCGCCAGCAGCCCTTGGGACAGACACCGGGAGACCCAGTACTTC. Encoded protein: CASSPWDRHRETQYF.

This rearrangement joins TRBV12-2 to TRBJ1-5. TRBV12-2 is tagged as a pseudogene. The CDR3 is 15 amino acids. The CDR3 is CASRFLGDSNQPQHF. Written as DNA, the CDR3 is TGTGCAAGTCGCTTTCTGGGAGATAGCAATCAGCCCCAGCATTTT.

In this sample, this clone turned up once. CDR3 nucleotides: TGTGCCAGCAGGGGGGTGGGAGAGACCCAGTACTTC. Residues: CASRGVGETQYF. V usage is TRBV6-5 and J usage is TRBJ2-5; D could derive from TRBD1 or TRBD2 (5 bases each). CDR1 and CDR2 from the germline V gene are MNHEY and SVGAGI. With 6 bases removed from V and 4 bases from J, the gap between germline ends came to 9 bases. The CDR3 has 12 residues.

J is TRBJ2-5 and V is TRBV18; TRBD1 matches at 8 bases. Germline V gives CDR1 KGHSH, CDR2 LQKENI. The CDR3 spans 14 residues. J lost 5 bases, V lost 3 bases, and 5 bases had no gene match. The chain's CDR3 is CASSPLTGAETQYF. For the CDR3, the DNA is TGTGCCAGCTCACCTCTGACAGGGGCCGAGACCCAGTACTTC.

J is TRBJ1-1 and V is TRBV6-6; 7 nucleotides agree with TRBD1. The CDR3 extends over 12 amino acids. With V trimmed by 7 bases and J by 5 bases, 4 bases remained unmatched. Germline V gene sequence: CDR1 MNHNY, CDR2 SVGAGI (reference sequence). The CDR3 DNA is TGTGCCAGCACAGGGGGGGGGACTGAAGCTTTCTTT. Amino acids: CASTGGGTEAFF.

In DNA, the CDR3 is TGTGCCAGCAGTCCCCGTCCGGTGGCTGGGAAACTGTTTTTT. This translates into CASSPRPVAGKLFF. This chain connects TRBV6-5 to TRBJ1-4; D remains unclear. Germline CDR1 is MNHEY and CDR2 is SVGAGI. The CDR3 is made up of 14 amino acids. Deletions cut 5 bases from V and 11 bases from J, with 18 bases between.

This rearrangement joins TRBV28 to TRBJ1-5; D perhaps matches TRBD1 (6 bases). The V and J ends lost 5 bases and 1 base respectively, with 15 bases between them. Germline V CDR1 and CDR2: MDHEN, SYDVKM. This CDR3 comprises 16 residues. CDR3 in amino acids: CASSARQAASNQPQHF. CDR3 DNA sequence: TGTGCCAGCAGTGCCCGACAGGCAGCCAGCAATCAGCCCCAGCATTTT.

The chain uses TRBV7-2 and TRBJ1-4; D remains unclear. CDR1 is SGHTA and CDR2 is FQGNSA in the germline V gene. Trimming removed 1 base from V and 8 bases from J, with 14 bases in between. The length of the CDR3 is 15 residues. CDR3 amino acids: CASSLGYPLGEKLFF. The CDR3 DNA sequence: TGTGCCAGCAGCTTAGGTTACCCGTTGGGCGAAAAACTGTTTTTT.

The chain combines TRBV28 with TRBJ2-5; the D is unclear. Germline V gene sequence: CDR1 MDHEN, CDR2 SYDVKM. CDR3 length: 12 amino acids. V was cut by 6 bases and J by 1 base, with 6 bases left in between. CDR3 amino acids: CASRGFQETQYF. In DNA, the CDR3 is TGTGCCAGCAGGGGGTTCCAAGAGACCCAGTACTTC.

The chain couples TRBV4-1 to TRBJ2-1; D possibly matches TRBD1 or TRBD2 (5 bases each). The CDR3 runs to 15 residues. Trimming took off 4 bases at V and 2 bases at J, with 12 bases between the two ends. In germline, CDR1 is MGHRA, CDR2 YSYEKL. The CDR3 DNA reads TGCGCCAGCAGCCCTGGAGGACACCCCTACAATGAGCAGTTCTTC. This gives the protein CASSPGGHPYNEQFF.

J is TRBJ2-2 and V is TRBV7-9; D is undetermined. In germline, CDR1 is SEHNR, CDR2 FQNEAQ (reference sequence). Trimming left V 2 bases short and J 5 bases short, with 15 bases between. The CDR3 length is 16 residues. The CDR3 coding sequence is TGTGCCAGCAGCTTATTTGGCCGCCTAGGGACCGGGGAGCTGTTTTTT. Residues: CASSLFGRLGTGELFF.

The chain joins TRBV7-9 to TRBJ2-7; D gene ambiguous. This CDR3 comprises 13 residues. Germline V gene lookup returns CDR1 SEHNR and CDR2 FQNEAQ (reference sequence). V lost 7 bases and J lost 2, with 12 bases in between. CDR3 in DNA: TGTGCCAGCACCGTACTGACAACCTACGAGCAGTACTTC. Amino acid sequence: CASTVLTTYEQYF.

V is TRBV24-1 and J is TRBJ2-2, with 7 bases that match TRBD1. V was clipped by 0 bases and J by 3 bases; unmatched bases: 0. CDR1 KGHDR and CDR2 SFDVKD come from the germline V gene. The CDR3 length is 15 residues. CDR3 nucleotide sequence: TGTGCCACCAGTGATTTGGACAGGGACACCGGGGAGCTGTTTTTT. Translation gives CATSDLDRDTGELFF.

This chain uses TRBV11-2 with TRBJ2-7; D gene ambiguous. Germline assignment: CDR1 SGHAT and CDR2 FQNNGV. Trimming cost V 3 bases and J 1 base, with 7 bases left between them. The CDR3 has 13 amino acids. The CDR3 loop reads CASSFDHSYEQYF. CDR3 nucleotides: TGTGCCAGCAGCTTCGACCATTCCTACGAGCAGTACTTC.

The chain uses TRBV3-1 (or the pseudogene TRBV3-2) and TRBJ2-3, with 9 bases aligning to TRBD2. The CDR3 spans 19 residues. V shed 3 bases, J shed 3 bases, and the junction held 16 bases outside the gene matches. CDR1 and CDR2 (germline): LGHDT, YNNKEL (reference sequence). The CDR3 sequence is CASSHGAVEIAGVTDTQYF. For the CDR3, the DNA is TGTGCCAGCAGCCACGGGGCTGTGGAGATAGCGGGAGTGACAGATACGCAGTATTTT.

The chain employs TRBV14 and TRBJ2-1, with 10 bases fitting TRBD2. The germline gives CDR1 SGHDN, CDR2 FVKESK. The CDR3 loop spans 15 amino acids. Losses at the gene ends were 4 bases for V and 8 bases for J; bases not matched to a gene: 8. The CDR3 DNA follows: TGTGCCAGCAGCCCCGGTCTAGCGGGAGTTGATGAGCAGTTCTTC. Protein sequence: CASSPGLAGVDEQFF.

This sequence joins TRBV10-2 and TRBJ2-3; a weak D match, TRBD2 (5 bases). Trimming took 6 bases from V and 2 from J, leaving 6 bases between them. The CDR3 sequence is 12 residues long. The germline V gene has CDR1 WSHSY and CDR2 SAAADI. For the CDR3, the DNA is TGCGCCAGCAGGGACTTCACAGATACGCAGTATTTT. This translates into CASRDFTDTQYF.

This chain connects TRBV3-1 (or the pseudogene TRBV3-2) to TRBJ2-3; the match to TRBD2 covers 12 bases. Germline values: CDR1 LGHDT, CDR2 YNNKEL (reference sequence). The CDR3 spans 18 residues. V was pared by 1 base and J by 0 bases, with 5 bases of the junction left unmatched. The CDR3 loop is CASSQGLAGARSTDTQYF. DNA for the CDR3: TGTGCCAGCAGCCAAGGACTAGCGGGGGCTCGGAGCACAGATACGCAGTATTTT.

As regards this clone: Germline is not matched at one junction end, which may reflect a read error. The chain employs TRBV7-7 and TRBJ2-5, with D hard to call. Germline V gives CDR1 SSHAT, CDR2 FNYEAQ (reference sequence). This CDR3 region has 13 residues. The CDR3 protein is CASSLGRRETQYF. For the CDR3, the DNA is TGTGCTAGCAGCTTAGGAAGGAGAGAGACCCAGTACTTC. The full variable domain, in which reference TRBV7-7 and TRBJ2-5 provide the parts outside the CDR3, is GAGVSQSPRYKVTKRGQDVTLRCDPISSHATLYWYQQALGQGPEFLTYFNYEAQPDKSGLPSDRFSAERPEGSISTLTIQRTEQRDSAMYRCASSLGRRETQYFGPGTRLLVL.

The CDR3 nucleotides read TGCGCCAGCAGCGACAGGGTATGGCAGACCCAGTACTTC. This sequence encodes CASSDRVWQTQYF. This sequence joins TRBV4-3 and TRBJ2-5; 7 nucleotides align to TRBD1. This CDR3 comprises 13 residues. Germline-derived CDR1 and CDR2 are LGHNA and YSLEER. After removal of 5 bases from V and 6 bases from J, the junction contained 6 bases not matched to a gene.

The V gene is TRBV28, the J gene TRBJ2-4, with TRBD1 matching over 9 bases. The V gene end was trimmed by 5 bases and the J gene end by 5 bases; junction bases not matched to a gene: 4. Germline V gene lookup returns CDR1 MDHEN and CDR2 SYDVKM. This CDR3 is 14 amino acids long. In nucleotides, the CDR3 is TGTGCCAGCAGTCCTTGGACAGGGGAAAACATTCAGTACTTC. Translation: CASSPWTGENIQYF.

This CDR3 reads CASSLGTTGAEAFF. DNA for the CDR3: TGTGCCAGCAGCTTAGGGACAACAGGCGCCGAAGCTTTCTTT. The chain carries TRBV7-2 and TRBJ1-1; tentative D call: TRBD1 (5 bases). Per the germline V gene, CDR1 is SGHTA and CDR2 is FQGNSA. V was trimmed by 1 base and J by 8 bases, leaving 14 bases between them. The CDR3 extends over 14 amino acids.

This clone was counted once. The chain combines TRBV7-2 with TRBJ2-3; D gene ambiguous. Between the trimmed V and J ends, which lost 8 bases and 3 bases, there was a span of 12 bases. CDR1 and CDR2 (germline): SGHTA, FQGNSA. The CDR3 spans 13 residues. CDR3 sequence (DNA): TGTGCCAGCGCATCGGTCAGAACAGATACGCAGTATTTT. Protein sequence: CASASVRTDTQYF.

A single count supports this clone. The chain joins TRBV28 to TRBJ2-7, with 7 bases matching TRBD2. Germline loops: CDR1 MDHEN, CDR2 SYDVKM. With 7 bases clipped from V and 4 bases from J, the junction kept 10 bases outside the gene matches. The CDR3 loop spans 14 amino acids. In DNA, the CDR3 is TGTGCCAGCACCCCCAGGCAGGGAGGGTACGAGCAGTACTTC. Encoded protein: CASTPRQGGYEQYF.

V usage is TRBV19 and J usage is TRBJ2-1; 8 bases fit TRBD1. Germline loops: CDR1 LNHDA, CDR2 SQIVND (reference sequence). This CDR3 is 14 amino acids long. V trimming: 4 bases; J trimming: 8 bases; junction bases outside the gene matches: 7. CDR3 protein: CASSNSQGADEQFF. The CDR3 DNA reads TGTGCCAGTAGTAACTCCCAGGGGGCGGATGAGCAGTTCTTC.

This chain connects TRBV3-1 (or the pseudogene TRBV3-2) to TRBJ1-1; D is unclear. V gave up 3 bases and J gave up 2 bases, with 7 bases separating them. This CDR3 comprises 13 residues. Germline V gene lookup returns CDR1 LGHDT and CDR2 YNNKEL (reference sequence). CDR3 coding DNA: TGTGCCAGCAGCCACCTGGTTAACACTGAAGCTTTCTTT. It yields the protein CASSHLVNTEAFF.

This chain connects TRBV6-5 to TRBJ2-7; the D gene could be TRBD1 or TRBD2 (5 bases each). This CDR3 has 14 amino acids. Germline CDR1 MNHEY, CDR2 SVGAGI. V was clipped by 6 bases and J by 2 bases, with 14 bases between them. The CDR3 DNA reads as TGTGCCAGCAGCAAAGGGACGAAAACCTACGAGCAGTACTTC. Protein: CASSKGTKTYEQYF.

CDR3 amino acids: CASSFSGEGNQETQYF. The CDR3 DNA reads as TGTGCCAGCAGTTTTTCGGGGGAGGGAAATCAAGAGACCCAGTACTTC. The genes are TRBV27 and TRBJ2-5; TRBD2 matches 7 bases. The V gene's germline CDR1 is MNHEY and CDR2 SMNVEV (reference sequence). The CDR3 contains 16 residues. Trimming removed 3 bases from V and 2 bases from J; junction bases left unmatched: 9.

The V and J genes are TRBV18 and TRBJ1-5; the D gene is possibly TRBD1 (6 bases). CDR1 KGHSH and CDR2 LQKENI come from the germline V gene. The V gene lost 2 bases and the J gene lost 4 bases, with 9 bases spanning the gap. The CDR3 length is 14 residues. The CDR3 DNA follows: TGTGCCAGCTCACCAGGACAGAGAAATCAGCCCCAGCATTTT. Translated: CASSPGQRNQPQHF.

The chain employs TRBV7-3 and TRBJ2-7; TRBD1 matches 7 bases. Trimming cost V 4 bases and J 3 bases; bases outside gene matches: 3. The CDR3 runs to 13 residues. Germline V lookup: CDR1 SGHTA, CDR2 FQGTGA. CDR3 bases: TGTGCCAGCAGCTCGGGACAGAACTACGAGCAGTACTTC. The encoded protein is CASSSGQNYEQYF. Supplemented by reference TRBV7-3 and TRBJ2-7, the full variable domain reads GAGVSQTPSNKVTEKGKYVELRCDPISGHTALYWYRQSLGQGPEFLIYFQGTGAADDSGLPNDRFFAVRPEGSVSTLKIQRTERGDSAVYLCASSSGQNYEQYFGPGTRLTVT.

This chain links TRBV5-5 with TRBJ2-1; 13 bases line up with TRBD2. Germline CDR1 is SGHKS and CDR2 is YYEKEE (reference sequence). The length of the CDR3 is 16 residues. The V and J ends lost 4 bases and 8 bases, in that order; junction bases with no gene match: 9. Here the CDR3 reads CASSPGLAGVGDEQFF. The CDR3 DNA sequence: TGTGCCAGCAGCCCCGGACTAGCGGGGGTCGGCGATGAGCAGTTCTTC.

The chain carries TRBV2 and TRBJ2-7; D gene unclear. V lost 5 bases and J 1 base, leaving 15 bases between the germline ends. This CDR3 contains 15 residues. CDR1 and CDR2 from the germline V gene are SNHLY and FYNNEI. The CDR3 here is CASSPEPYPSYEQYF. CDR3 nucleotide sequence: TGTGCCAGCAGTCCGGAGCCATATCCTTCCTACGAGCAGTACTTC. Variable domain in full (rest from reference TRBV2 and TRBJ2-7): EPEVTQTPSHQVTQMGQEVILRCVPISNHLYFYWYRQILGQKVEFLVSFYNNEISEKSEIFDDQFSVERPDGSNFTLKIRSTKLEDSAMYFCASSPEPYPSYEQYFGPGTRLTVT.